A selection of T cell receptor beta chains follows, all from one sample in a study of human T cells and chemical hapten exposure. TCRdb re-called the RACE reads with MiXCR, one entry per CDR3 protein. The sample lists approximately 52,000 distinct CDR3 sequences, approximately 10% seen once, with 1.8% in the top ten. This material consisted of whole blood, taken in connection with sensitization to the hapten diphenylcyclopropenone (DPC). The receptors stem from a woman between 40 and 55 years old with alopecia areata. Some clones in this sample may be carry-over from other donors' samples. Both conserved end residues are part of each CDR3. The order of the fields is V gene, D gene, J gene, clone size, CDR3 protein, CDR3 DNA. The D gene is left open where the match is weak. Expanded clones get a size class; other rows say once, few or many, or leave the size out.

TRBV12-3/TRBV12-4,NA,TRBJ2-3,NA,CASRPRASTDTQYF,TGTGCCAGCAGACCCAGGGCGAGCACAGATACGCAGTATTTT
TRBV4-2,NA,TRBJ2-7,NA,CASSQGADVSPFEQYF,TGTGCCAGCAGCCAAGGGGCGGACGTTAGCCCCTTCGAGCAGTACTTC
TRBV5-4,NA,TRBJ2-2,many,CASSREVAGELFF,TGTGCCAGCAGCCGGGAAGTCGCCGGGGAGCTGTTTTTT
TRBV12-3/TRBV12-4,NA,TRBJ1-1,few,CASSLGVMNTEAFF,TGTGCCAGCAGTTTAGGGGTGATGAACACTGAAGCTTTCTTT
TRBV2,NA,TRBJ1-1,many,CASKTSPGNTEAFF,TGTGCCAGCAAAACCTCCCCGGGAAACACTGAAGCTTTCTTT
TRBV6-2/TRBV6-3,NA,TRBJ1-6,many,CASSPTQQAYNSPLHF,TGTGCCAGCAGTCCTACCCAACAGGCCTATAATTCACCCCTCCACTTT
TRBV7-2,NA,TRBJ2-1,NA,CASSFQTSSYNEQFF,TGTGCCAGCAGCTTTCAAACTAGCTCCTACAATGAGCAGTTCTTC
TRBV7-7,TRBD2,TRBJ2-1,many,CASSPGRVTYNEQFF,TGTGCTAGCAGCCCTGGGAGGGTGACTTACAATGAGCAGTTCTTC
TRBV3-1,NA,TRBJ1-5,few,CASSQSWGNQPQHF,TGTGCCAGCAGCCAAAGTTGGGGCAATCAGCCCCAGCATTTT
TRBV9,NA,TRBJ1-1,few,CASSRAQGEAFF,TGTGCCAGCAGCCGGGCACAGGGAGAAGCTTTCTTT
TRBV14,NA,TRBJ1-3,many,CASSPLGPGNTIYF,TGTGCCAGCAGCCCCCTGGGGCCTGGAAACACCATATATTTT
TRBV18,NA,TRBJ2-5,many,CASSPPSKSQETQYF,TGTGCCAGCTCACCTCCCTCGAAATCCCAAGAGACCCAGTACTTC
TRBV20-1,NA,TRBJ1-2,NA,CSARGGYYGYTF,TGCAGTGCTAGAGGGGGATACTATGGCTACACCTTC
TRBV28,NA,TRBJ2-7,few,CASSLVHEQYF,TGTGCCAGCAGTTTAGTCCACGAGCAGTACTTC
TRBV5-4,NA,TRBJ2-7,many,CASSLDRAYEQYF,TGTGCCAGCAGCTTGGACAGGGCCTACGAGCAGTACTTC
TRBV20-1,NA,TRBJ1-2,many,CSAREAGGYGYTF,TGCAGTGCTAGAGAAGCAGGTGGCTATGGCTACACCTTC
TRBV27,TRBD1,TRBJ1-4,NA,CASKGQGRREKLFF,TGTGCCAGCAAGGGACAGGGGCGTCGCGAAAAACTGTTTTTT
TRBV7-8,NA,TRBJ2-7,many,CASSLGHRISYEQYF,TGTGCCAGCAGCTTAGGTCACCGGATCTCCTACGAGCAGTACTTC
TRBV5-8,NA,TRBJ2-4,many,CASSSGESIAKNIQYF,TGTGCCAGCAGCTCAGGGGAGTCCATAGCCAAAAACATTCAGTACTTC
TRBV28,NA,TRBJ2-2,NA,CASSLGQNTGELFF,TGTGCCAGCAGTTTGGGACAGAACACCGGGGAGCTGTTTTTT